This TCR beta chain stems from a study of T-cell memory formation after mild COVID-19 (dated by TCRdb to the early 2020s). Some background on the complete study: TCR sequence clusters from the two donors were largely donor specific. In a couple of donors, T-cell clones that expanded and contracted after mild COVID-19 were tracked by sequencing TCRalpha and TCRbeta repertoires over time. The cohort was made up of two young adult volunteers, one female and one male, who were previously healthy.

Ficoll-Paque density gradient centrifugation was used to isolate PBMCs. Findings and caveats that apply to the study as a whole: Some responding clones were detected in pre-infection memory, suggesting pre-existing cross-reactive memory T cells joined the SARS-CoV-2 response. Whether the second-wave clones peaking on day 37 were SARS-CoV-2 specific was not confirmed. Only a couple of mild cases were covered by the study, and larger cohorts that include severe cases with pre-infection samples were considered necessary. Clones contracting from day 15 to 85 had balanced CD4/CD8 phenotypes, while a second wave expanding from day 15 to 37 was biased towards CD4+. Contracting CD4+ clones appeared mostly in the CM and EM memory subsets, whereas CD8+ clones were enriched in EMRA.

This clonotype appeared a few times. The antigen it recognizes is unknown. No base quality values were provided; no much bigger clone lies one nucleotide off. The sequencer listed for this sample is Illumina NovaSeq 6000. Using 5'RACE with constant-segment primers, TCRalpha and TCRbeta cDNA libraries were constructed, with sample barcodes and unique molecular identifiers added in the process. Trizol reagent was used to extract RNA from every sample. Library amplification was performed in two PCR steps, and a second sample barcode and Illumina TruSeq adapters were introduced in the second step. Sequencing of libraries was performed on an Illumina NovaSeq with 2 x 150 bp paired-end reads. The study's processing was this. Reads were demultiplexed and collapsed into UMI-guided consensus sequences with migec v1.2.7. Using mixcr v2.1.11, the UMI consensuses were aligned to TRA and TRB V and J templates and assembled into clonotypes. Clonotypes were classified as expanded or contracted when called significant by both edgeR and NoisET, with noise models trained on biological replicates. edgeR calls used a false discovery rate-adjusted p below 0.01 and a log2 fold-change threshold of 1. As an exploratory analysis of dynamics, max-normalized trajectories of the 1000 most abundant clonotypes were examined by PCA with hierarchical clustering. Separately sequenced CD4+ and CD8+ repertoires were used to assign a CD4 or CD8 phenotype to each responding clone. TCRdb applied fastp at Q25 and MiXCR to the public reads, then kept only in-frame beta chains. Rows are combined by CDR3 protein, so each entry shows the most common genes and DNA. TCRdb, not the original authors, processed these V and J calls. This sample has 55,000 to 70,000 distinct CDR3 sequences in its table, and roughly 26% of those were observed once. More than 40% of the sample belongs to the ten largest clones.

This clonotype was obtained from a man younger than 30 who had mild COVID-19 (a few samples of this study predate the infection). The sample titles of this study are shuffled in the database, so cell type and time point are left out; the donor was told from shared clones. Material for sequencing was PBMCs or a T cell subset sorted from them (not recorded which).

This receptor has the CDR3 CASRSHAQGTVQETQYF. The DNA sequence is as follows: TGCGCCAGCAGATCACACGCCCAAGGGACAGTTCAAGAGACCCAGTACTTC. The rearrangement joined TRBV5-1 to TRBJ2-5; 7 central nucleotides agree with TRBD1. Germline trimming amounts to 5 bases on V and 2 bases on J, with 15 as the count of junction bases outside the gene matches. The CDR3 starts with the cysteine, ends with the phenylalanine, and has 17 residues. This entry keeps only the CDR3 DNA: 51 bases, framed from base 1. From a lookup of the germline V gene, CDR1 and CDR2 are SGHRS and YFSETQ.